The 9 T cell receptor beta chains given below trace back to one sample, sequenced in a study of graft-versus-host responses after intestinal transplantation. Repertoires were generated with immunoSEQ multiplex PCR, while TCRdb's copy carries only in-frame clones and drops some. The data show fewer than 30,000 clones, approximately 93% seen once. Specimen: PBMCs, collected just over 65 days after intestinal transplant. These TCRs come from a human patient who received an intestinal transplant, so some T cells may come from the graft donor.

The sample holds a few counts of this clone. The rearrangement links TRBV6-5 to TRBJ2-1; D unclear. CDR1 and CDR2 from the germline V gene are MNHEY and SVGAGI. There are 13 residues in the CDR3. With 10 bases removed from V and 5 bases from J, the gap between germline ends came to 15 bases. CDR3 DNA: TGTGCCACCTGGGCCATCCAGCACAATGAGCAGTTCTTC. Translated: CATWAIQHNEQFF.

The chain links TRBV9 to TRBJ2-7; TRBD1 matches 8 bases. Germline values: CDR1 SGDLS, CDR2 YYNGEE. The CDR3 is 15 amino acids. Trimming took 4 bases from V and 4 from J; bases not matched to a gene: 10. The CDR3 DNA reads as TGTGCCAGCAGCCCCCCGACAGGGGAGGCGTACGAGCAGTACTTC. It is translated as CASSPPTGEAYEQYF. The whole variable domain, remainder taken from reference TRBV9 and TRBJ2-7, is DSGVTQTPKHLITATGQRVTLRCSPRSGDLSVYWYQQSLDQGLQFLIQYYNGEERAKGNILERFSAQQFPDLHSELNLSSLELGDSALYFCASSPPTGEAYEQYFGPGTRLTVT.

In its sample, this clone was seen once. The rearrangement links TRBV6-6 to TRBJ1-2; 10 nucleotides agree with TRBD1. Germline assignment: CDR1 MNHNY and CDR2 SVGAGI (reference sequence). V lost 2 bases to trimming and J lost 4 bases; unmatched junction nucleotides: 7. This CDR3 comprises 16 residues. The CDR3 sequence: CASSYGRTGGVYGYTF. The CDR3 DNA sequence: TGTGCCAGCAGTTACGGCAGGACAGGGGGTGTCTATGGCTACACCTTC.

The CDR3 loop reads CASSESPGAEAFF. In DNA form, the CDR3 reads TGCGCCAGCAGTGAGTCTCCCGGGGCGGAAGCTTTCTTT. The V gene is TRBV10-2, the J gene TRBJ1-1; TRBD1 might be the D (5 bases). CDR1 and CDR2 from the germline V gene are WSHSY and SAAADI. The CDR3 consists of 13 residues. V was clipped by 0 bases and J by 8 bases, with 10 bases between them.

The J gene is TRBJ1-1, the V gene TRBV19; TRBD1 is a possible D gene (6 bases). Per germline, CDR1 LNHDA and CDR2 SQIVND (reference sequence). This CDR3 has 12 residues. Trimming removed 5 bases at V and 7 bases at J, with 11 bases between. CDR3 protein: CASSAGQLEAFF. The CDR3 bases are TGTGCCAGTAGTGCCGGACAGCTTGAAGCTTTCTTT. Variable domain in full (rest from reference TRBV19 and TRBJ1-1): DGGITQSPKYLFRKEGQNVTLSCEQNLNHDAMYWYRQDPGQGLRLIYYSQIVNDFQKGDIAEGYSVSREKKESFPLTVTSAQKNPTAFYLCASSAGQLEAFFGQGTRLTVV.

V and J are TRBV7-3 and TRBJ2-1; the D is unclear. Trimming removed 1 base at V and 7 bases at J, with 8 bases between. CDR3 length equals 13 residues. CDR1 and CDR2 from the germline V gene are SGHTA and FQGTGA. The CDR3 sequence is CASSLSHENEQFF. CDR3 bases: TGTGCCAGCAGCTTAAGCCATGAAAATGAGCAGTTCTTC.

Written as DNA, the CDR3 is TGTGCTAGTGGTTTGTCGACTCGGGACCGGGAGGGTCCTGAAGCTTTCTTT. Its translation: CASGLSTRDREGPEAFF. This chain joins TRBV12-5 and TRBJ1-1; D is perhaps TRBD1 (5 bases). Trimming shortened V by 2 bases and J by 6 bases, and 22 bases separated the two germline ends. CDR1 and CDR2 from the germline V gene are LGHNT and FRNRAP. This CDR3 is built from 17 residues.

The rearrangement uses TRBV5-1 and TRBJ2-1; 7 bases agree with TRBD1. This CDR3 region has 12 residues. With V trimmed by 2 bases and J by 9 bases, 2 bases remained unmatched. The germline gives CDR1 SGHRS, CDR2 YFSETQ. CDR3 DNA: TGCGCCAGCAGCTTACAGGGGAGTGAGCAGTTCTTC. This translates into CASSLQGSEQFF.

This sequence joins TRBV15 and TRBJ1-1; 8 bases match TRBD1. The ends lost 4 bases at V and 3 bases at J; junction bases unmatched: 4. The CDR3 is 14 amino acids. Germline V gene data show CDR1 as LNHNV and CDR2 as YYDKDF (reference sequence). This CDR3 is CATSKGQGDTEAFF. The DNA of the CDR3 is TGTGCCACCAGCAAAGGACAGGGAGACACTGAAGCTTTCTTT. Looking up the rest from reference TRBV15 and TRBJ1-1 gives the full variable domain: DAMVIQNPRYQVTQFGKPVTLSCSQTLNHNVMYWYQQKSSQAPKLLFHYYDKDFNNEADTPDNFQSRRPNTSFCFLDIRSPGLGDTAMYLCATSKGQGDTEAFFGQGTRLTVV.